Listed below are T cell receptor beta chains from one sample, sequenced in a study of cytomegalovirus exposure and HLA in healthy donors. This table comes from immunoSEQ multiplex PCR, and its TCRdb copy is limited to in-frame clones, with some not included. The data show about 140,000 clones, roughly 87% seen once. Source material: PBMCs. The receptor set was obtained from a man younger than 35 in good health and CMV-seropositive. Each CDR3 is given with its conserved first and last residue. D genes are given only for firm matches. Size tells how often a clone was seen (once, few, many) or the class of an expanded clone, and some rows leave it out.

TRBJ2-7 - TRBD1 TRBV27 CASSPSTGSYEQYF TGTGCCAGCAGTCCCTCGACAGGGTCCTACGAGCAGTACTTC
TRBJ2-5 - TRBD2 TRBV6-1 CASSSLAGEGETQYF TGTGCCAGCAGTAGTCTAGCGGGAGAGGGAGAGACCCAGTACTTC
TRBJ2-1 - TRBD2 TRBV5-1 CASTPRGGPSIIEQFF TGCGCCAGCACCCCCCGGGGGGGACCGAGTATAATTGAGCAGTTCTTC
TRBJ2-1 - TRBD2 TRBV2 CASSSSGGAYNEQFF TGTGCCAGCAGCAGTAGCGGGGGGGCCTACAATGAGCAGTTCTTC
TRBJ2-7 - TRBD2 TRBV9 CASSVGERGYEQYF TGTGCCAGCAGCGTAGGGGAGCGGGGATACGAGCAGTACTTC
TRBJ1-5 once - TRBV10-1 CASSEVRGQPQHF TGCGCCAGCAGCGAGGTACGGGGTCAGCCCCAGCATTTT
TRBJ1-5 once - TRBV4-1 CASSLGVLEPQHF TGCGCCAGCAGCCTCGGGGTTCTGGAGCCCCAGCATTTT
TRBJ1-1 - - TRBV11-2 CASSLVPRSHEAFF TGTGCCAGCAGCTTAGTACCGAGATCGCATGAAGCTTTCTTT
TRBJ1-2 - TRBD1 TRBV7-9 CASSPEGPGQGGYGYTF TGTGCCAGCAGCCCGGAGGGTCCGGGACAGGGGGGCTATGGCTACACCTTC
TRBJ2-7 - - TRBV6-5 CASSYGRVYEQYF TGTGCCAGCAGTTACGGGCGGGTCTACGAGCAGTACTTC
TRBJ1-4 - - TRBV29-1 CSVEEGAAGRTTNEKLFF TGCAGCGTTGAAGAAGGGGCAGCGGGGCGGACAACTAATGAAAAACTGTTTTTT
TRBJ1-2 - TRBD1 TRBV28 CASSLTTGAFYGYTF TGTGCCAGCAGTCTCACTACAGGGGCATTCTATGGCTACACCTTC
TRBJ2-3 - TRBD2 TRBV11-2 CASSRGAGVNTQYF TGTGCCAGCAGCCGCGGGGCGGGGGTGAATACGCAGTATTTT
TRBJ1-4 - - TRBV7-2 CASSSLRQNYNEKLFF TGTGCCAGCAGCTCCCTAAGACAGAACTATAATGAAAAACTGTTTTTT
TRBJ1-3 - TRBD1 TRBV19 CASSTGTGSNTIYF TGTGCCAGTAGCACCGGGACAGGTTCAAACACCATATATTTT
TRBJ2-3 - - TRBV28 CASSFGGQVDTQYF TGTGCCAGCAGTTTCGGGGGGCAGGTAGATACGCAGTATTTT
TRBJ2-1 once - TRBV6-5 CASSATGSSYNEQFF TGTGCCAGCAGTGCGACAGGCAGCTCCTACAATGAGCAGTTCTTC
TRBJ1-5 - - TRBV6-4 CASSVQRNQPQHF TGTGCCAGCAGTGTACAGCGCAATCAGCCCCAGCATTTT
TRBJ2-2 - TRBD2 TRBV30 CARAGSWLAGGQTGELFF TGTGCCCGGGCGGGAAGTTGGCTAGCGGGAGGGCAAACCGGGGAGCTGTTTTTT
TRBJ2-5 once - TRBV14 CASSQSGEETQYF TGTGCCAGCAGCCAATCAGGCGAGGAGACCCAGTACTTC
TRBJ2-1 - - TRBV9 CASSPPGVSYNEQFF TGTGCCAGCAGCCCCCCAGGGGTCTCCTACAATGAGCAGTTCTTC
TRBJ1-1 - - TRBV5-5 CASSPRRGTEAFF TGTGCCAGCAGCCCTCGCCGGGGAACTGAAGCTTTCTTT
TRBJ2-7 - TRBD2 TRBV5-8 CASRTSGSWEQYF TGTGCCAGCAGGACTAGCGGGAGCTGGGAGCAGTACTTC
TRBJ1-5 few - TRBV9 CARVQGGQPQHF TGTGCCAGAGTCCAGGGAGGTCAGCCCCAGCATTTT
TRBJ2-3 - - TRBV27 CASSSLGSTDTQYF TGTGCCAGCAGTTCCCTCGGGAGCACAGATACGCAGTATTTT
TRBJ2-1 - - TRBV6-5 CASSPIGSEQFF TGTGCCAGCAGCCCCATCGGTAGTGAGCAGTTCTTC
TRBJ1-1 - - TRBV30 CAWSYSGQKKGAFF TGTGCCTGGAGCTACTCGGGACAAAAAAAGGGAGCTTTCTTT
TRBJ1-2 - TRBD1 TRBV5-1 CASSDTGDHGYTF TGCGCCAGCAGCGACACAGGGGATCATGGCTACACCTTC